This entry lists 4 T cell receptor beta chains sequenced from one sample in a study of patients and donors after allogeneic stem cell transplantation (dated by TCRdb to about 2020). Libraries came from RT-PCR. Sequencing was performed on a NextSeq 550. The public reads were reanalyzed by TCRdb: fastp trimming at Q25, MiXCR alignment, in-frame beta chains only. CDR3 protein duplicates are merged, each entry listing the most common genes and DNA. This sample has fewer than 500,000 distinct CDR3 sequences in its table, and more than 15% of those were observed once. The ten largest clones add up to around 6.8% of the sample. Specimen: blood, either unsorted or a sorted T cell fraction (not recorded which). These receptors were collected from a human donor who was either an allogeneic HSCT recipient or a stem cell or donor lymphocyte infusion donor (not recorded which). It is not recorded whose cells these are; they may come from a transplant donor.

The chain recombines TRBV20-1 with TRBJ2-3, with 8 bases matching TRBD2. Losses at the gene ends were 8 bases for V and 5 bases for J; bases not matched to a gene: 6. The germline gives CDR1 DFQATT, CDR2 SNEGSKA (reference sequence). CDR3 length: 12 residues. The CDR3 protein is CSIAGWGDTQYF. CDR3 in DNA: TGCAGTATAGCGGGGTGGGGAGATACGCAGTATTTT.

This rearrangement joins TRBV24-1 to TRBJ2-1; 7 positions match TRBD1. Germline trimming cut 7 bases from V and 8 bases from J; bases unmatched to any gene: 7. CDR1 KGHDR and CDR2 SFDVKD come from the germline V gene. The CDR3 loop spans 13 amino acids. The CDR3 nucleotides read TGTGCCACCAGAAAGACAGGGCACCATGAGCAGTTCTTC. Residues: CATRKTGHHEQFF.

The V call is TRBV9, the J call TRBJ1-5; D ambiguous. The germline V and J ends were trimmed by 3 bases and 5 bases, with 12 bases remaining between them. CDR1 SGDLS and CDR2 YYNGEE come from the germline V gene. The CDR3 runs 14 residues. The CDR3 here is CASSAGRLHQPQHF. As DNA, the CDR3 is TGTGCCAGCAGCGCCGGGCGTCTTCATCAGCCCCAGCATTTT.

This chain connects TRBV7-8 to TRBJ2-3; D is unclear. Germline loops: CDR1 SGHVS, CDR2 FQNEAQ. Trimming shortened V by 1 base and J by 0 bases, and 17 bases separated the two germline ends. This CDR3 spans 18 amino acids. CDR3 sequence (DNA): TGTGCCAGCAGCTTAGGCAGATTTGGGCGGCGAAGCACAGATACGCAGTATTTT. As protein: CASSLGRFGRRSTDTQYF.